This T cell receptor (beta chain) came from a study of T cell responses to AZD1222 COVID-19 vaccine. The V gene's germline CDR1 is SGHTA and CDR2 FQGNSA. The CDR3 length is 16 residues. The germline V and J ends were trimmed by 4 bases and 4 bases, with 17 bases remaining between them. The protocol was immunoSEQ multiplex PCR, while the TCRdb copy is restricted to in-frame clones and leaves out a portion. The sample consists of some 200,000 clones, about 94% of them appearing once. V is TRBV7-2 and J is TRBJ2-1; TRBD2 is a possible D gene (5 bases). The clonotype originates from an adult who received the MenACWY meningococcal vaccine as a control. The specimen comprised peripheral blood, sampled 28 days after the second dose of the MenACWY control vaccine. The CDR3, as DNA: TGTGCCAGCAGCTCCATCCTCAGACGGGAATACAATGAGCAGTTCTTC. Amino acid sequence: CASSSILRREYNEQFF.